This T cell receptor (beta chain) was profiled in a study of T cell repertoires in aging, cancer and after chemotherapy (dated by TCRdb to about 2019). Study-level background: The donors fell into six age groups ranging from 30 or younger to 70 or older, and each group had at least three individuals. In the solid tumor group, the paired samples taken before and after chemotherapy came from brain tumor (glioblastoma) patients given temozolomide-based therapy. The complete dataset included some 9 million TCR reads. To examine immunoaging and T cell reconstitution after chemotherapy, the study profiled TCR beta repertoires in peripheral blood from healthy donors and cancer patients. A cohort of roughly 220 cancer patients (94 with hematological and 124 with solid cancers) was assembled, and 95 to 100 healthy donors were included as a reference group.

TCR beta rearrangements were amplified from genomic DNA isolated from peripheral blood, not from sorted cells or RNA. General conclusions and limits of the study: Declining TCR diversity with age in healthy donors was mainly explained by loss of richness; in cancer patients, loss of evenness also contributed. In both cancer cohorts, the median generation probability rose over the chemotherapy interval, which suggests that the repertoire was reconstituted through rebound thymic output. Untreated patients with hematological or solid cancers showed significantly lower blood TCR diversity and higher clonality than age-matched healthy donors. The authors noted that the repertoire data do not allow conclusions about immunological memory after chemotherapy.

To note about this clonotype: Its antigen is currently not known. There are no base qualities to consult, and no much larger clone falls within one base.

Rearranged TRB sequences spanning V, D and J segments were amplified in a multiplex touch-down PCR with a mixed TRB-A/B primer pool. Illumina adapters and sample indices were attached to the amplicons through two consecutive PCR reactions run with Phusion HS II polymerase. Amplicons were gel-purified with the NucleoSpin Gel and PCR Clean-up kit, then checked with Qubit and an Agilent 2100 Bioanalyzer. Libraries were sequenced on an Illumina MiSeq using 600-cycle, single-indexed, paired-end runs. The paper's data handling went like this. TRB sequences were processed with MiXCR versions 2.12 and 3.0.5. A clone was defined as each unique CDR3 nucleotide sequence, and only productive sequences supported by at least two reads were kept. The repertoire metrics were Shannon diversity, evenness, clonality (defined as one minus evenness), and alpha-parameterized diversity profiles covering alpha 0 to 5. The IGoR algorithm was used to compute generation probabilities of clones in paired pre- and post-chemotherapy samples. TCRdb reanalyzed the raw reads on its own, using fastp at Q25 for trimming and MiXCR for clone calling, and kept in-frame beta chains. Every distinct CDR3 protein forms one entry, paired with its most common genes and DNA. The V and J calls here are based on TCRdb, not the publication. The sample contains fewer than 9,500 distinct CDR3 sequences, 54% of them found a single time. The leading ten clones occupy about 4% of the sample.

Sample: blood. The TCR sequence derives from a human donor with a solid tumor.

The CDR3 loop reads CASSPEGRGALVEQFF. The nucleotide sequence is given as TGTGCCAGCAGCCCCGAGGGGAGGGGGGCTCTAGTTGAGCAGTTCTTC. The chain is made from TRBV9 and TRBJ2-1; tentative D gene TRBD2, with 7 bases matching. From cysteine to phenylalanine, the CDR3 is 16 amino acids long. This entry keeps only the CDR3 DNA: 48 bases, framed from base 1. The V and J ends are trimmed by 4 bases and 9 bases, leaving 23 bases between them. According to the germline V gene, CDR1 reads SGDLS and CDR2 reads YYNGEE.